The present TCR beta chain was sequenced within a study of T-cell memory formation after mild COVID-19. This clonotype was seen a handful of times. Each CDR3 protein is one row after TCRdb ran MiXCR on the 5' RACE reads. Found here are 300,000 to 400,000 distinct CDR3 sequences, about an eighth of them singletons; the top ten hold around 21%. Per germline, CDR1 SGHAT and CDR2 FQNNGV. The V and J ends lost 2 bases and 6 bases respectively, with 7 bases between them. The CDR3 has 12 residues. This rearrangement joins TRBV11-2 to TRBJ2-5; D not certain. The clonotype originates from a man aged 18 to 35 who had mild COVID-19 (a few samples of this study predate the infection). Cell type and time point are not known. Sequenced: PBMCs or a T cell subset sorted from them (not recorded which). CDR3 sequence (DNA): TGTGCCAGCAGCTTAAGTCGGAAGACCCAGTACTTC. Translated, it gives CASSLSRKTQYF.